The 3 T cell receptor beta chains below all came from one sample that was sequenced in a study of blood T cell repertoires in COVID-19. Measured with immunoSEQ multiplex PCR; TCRdb has only the in-frame clones, and not every one. The sample has about 160,000 clones, 81% seen once. Sequenced material: peripheral blood. All receptors derive from a man between 60 and 75 years old with active or convalescent COVID-19.

V usage is TRBV19 and J usage is TRBJ1-5, with unresolved D. The V and J ends lost 4 bases and 2 bases respectively, with 12 bases between them. The CDR3 totals 15 residues. Per the germline V gene, CDR1 is LNHDA and CDR2 is SQIVND (reference sequence). This chain's CDR3 is CASSTASQGNQPQHF. The CDR3 DNA reads as TGTGCCAGTAGTACCGCGTCCCAAGGCAATCAGCCCCAGCATTTT.

The genes are TRBV5-6 and TRBJ1-1, with D maybe TRBD1 (6 bases). Deletions cut 0 bases from V and 10 bases from J, with 16 bases between. CDR1 SGHDT and CDR2 YYEEEE come from the germline V gene. CDR3 size: 14 residues. The CDR3 sequence is CASSLDQGMGRAFF. DNA for the CDR3: TGTGCCAGCAGCTTGGACCAGGGGATGGGTAGAGCTTTCTTT.

A single count supports this clone. The chain uses TRBV25-1 and TRBJ2-3; tentatively, D is TRBD2 (6 bases). The germline CDR1 and CDR2 sequences are MGHDK and SYGVNS. Trimming removed 6 bases at V and 2 bases at J, with 12 bases between. The CDR3 extends over 14 amino acids. CDR3 in amino acids: CASRVGGDTDTQYF. CDR3 coding DNA: TGTGCCAGCAGGGTAGGCGGGGACACAGATACGCAGTATTTT.